The clone carrying this T cell receptor (beta chain) was counted at least ten times. The target antigen is unknown. This record comes from a study of molecular identifiers for immune sequencing clone quantification. On the study more broadly: Replicate RNA came from around 18,000 or 91,000 naive CD8 cells and was split five ways, and four parts were sequenced.

From the PCR reads, TCRdb called clonotypes with MiXCR, one entry per CDR3 protein. The sample holds roughly 71,000 distinct CDR3 sequences, 18% seen once. Broader study findings: Spiked Jurkat TCR RNA equivalent to one cell reportedly surfaced among about a million naive cells.

From germline, CDR1 is SQVTM and CDR2 ANQGSEA. J gave up 3 bases and V 2 bases, and 7 bases lay outside the gene matches. The CDR3 has 16 residues. The sequence came from a human donor in good health. Some libraries in this study had Jurkat cell RNA spiked in. The sample comprised naive CD8+ T cells from blood, with Jurkat cell RNA spiked in. Subset denoted: FACS-sorted CD8+CD4-CCR7+CD45RA+ naive T cells. This chain links TRBV29-1 with TRBJ2-3; 11 nucleotides agree with TRBD2. The CDR3 protein is CSVEPTSGVGTDTQYF. The CDR3 DNA sequence: TGCAGCGTTGAACCGACTAGCGGGGTGGGGACAGATACGCAGTATTTT.